Sequencing of this T cell receptor beta chain was carried out in a study of cytomegalovirus exposure and HLA in healthy donors. Study information: Previous work identified roughly 120 million unique TCR beta sequences from roughly 170 million T cells. Study-level points and caveats: Immune exposure was documented only through CMV serostatus. A later analysis found that most CMV-associated TCR beta chains appeared HLA-restricted.

PCR primers comprised 60 Vbeta and 13 Jbeta primers. The table came from immunoSEQ multiplex PCR; TCRdb's copy has only in-frame clones and leaves some out. Of some 150,000 clones in the sample, about 65% were seen once. Germline trimming cut 1 base from V and 5 bases from J; bases unmatched to any gene: 14. CDR1 and CDR2 (germline): LGHNA, YNFKEQ. The CDR3 length is 19 residues. In the case of this clone: Its antigen remains unidentified.

The TCR sequence derives from a woman aged 25 to 45 in good health and CMV-seronegative. The rearrangement links TRBV4-2 to TRBJ2-5; 12 nucleotides align to TRBD2. Sequenced sample: PBMCs. The CDR3 DNA reads TGTGCCAGCAGCCAAGGGACCGGGACTAGCGGGTATGTCCCGGAGACCCAGTACTTC. This encodes CASSQGTGTSGYVPETQYF.